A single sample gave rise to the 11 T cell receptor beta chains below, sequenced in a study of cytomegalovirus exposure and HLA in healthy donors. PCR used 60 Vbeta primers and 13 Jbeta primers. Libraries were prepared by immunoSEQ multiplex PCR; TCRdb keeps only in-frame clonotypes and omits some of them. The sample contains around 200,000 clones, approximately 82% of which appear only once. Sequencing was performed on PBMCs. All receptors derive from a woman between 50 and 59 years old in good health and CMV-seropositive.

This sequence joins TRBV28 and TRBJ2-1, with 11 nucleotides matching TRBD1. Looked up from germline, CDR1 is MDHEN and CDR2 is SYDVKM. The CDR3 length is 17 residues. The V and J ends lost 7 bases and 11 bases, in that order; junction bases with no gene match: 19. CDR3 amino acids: CASIPFMGGQGVVKQFF. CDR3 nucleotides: TGTGCCAGCATCCCCTTTATGGGGGGACAGGGGGTGGTGAAGCAGTTCTTC.

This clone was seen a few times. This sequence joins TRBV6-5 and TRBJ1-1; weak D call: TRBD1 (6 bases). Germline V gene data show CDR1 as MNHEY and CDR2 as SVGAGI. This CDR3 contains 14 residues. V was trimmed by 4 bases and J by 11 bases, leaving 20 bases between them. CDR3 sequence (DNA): TGTGCCAGCAGTTCCCACCGGACAGCGTTGTATGCTTTCTTT. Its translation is CASSSHRTALYAFF.

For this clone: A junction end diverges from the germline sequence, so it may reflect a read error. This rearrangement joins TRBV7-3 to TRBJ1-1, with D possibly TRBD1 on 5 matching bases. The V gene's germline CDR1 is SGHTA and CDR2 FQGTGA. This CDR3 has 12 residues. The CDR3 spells CASSLNTGPLLF. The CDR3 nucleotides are TGTGCCAGCAGCTTAAATACAGGCCCGCTACTTTTT.

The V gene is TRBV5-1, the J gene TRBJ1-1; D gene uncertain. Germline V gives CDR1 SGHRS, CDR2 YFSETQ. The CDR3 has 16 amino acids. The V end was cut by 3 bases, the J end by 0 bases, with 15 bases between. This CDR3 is CASSSPGMEMNTEAFF. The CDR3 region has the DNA TGCGCCAGCAGCTCCCCGGGGATGGAGATGAACACTGAAGCTTTCTTT.

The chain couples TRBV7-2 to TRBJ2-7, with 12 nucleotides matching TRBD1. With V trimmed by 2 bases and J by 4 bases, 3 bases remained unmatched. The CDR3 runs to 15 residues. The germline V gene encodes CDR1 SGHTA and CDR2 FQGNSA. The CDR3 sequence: CASSLPGQGAYEQYF. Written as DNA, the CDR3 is TGTGCCAGCAGCTTACCGGGACAGGGGGCTTACGAGCAGTACTTC.

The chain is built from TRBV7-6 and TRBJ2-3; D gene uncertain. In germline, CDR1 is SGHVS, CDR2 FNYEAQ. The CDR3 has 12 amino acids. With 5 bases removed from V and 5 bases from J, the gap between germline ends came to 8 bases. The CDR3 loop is CASSPRRDTQYF. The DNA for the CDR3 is TGTGCCAGCAGCCCACGGAGAGATACGCAGTATTTT.

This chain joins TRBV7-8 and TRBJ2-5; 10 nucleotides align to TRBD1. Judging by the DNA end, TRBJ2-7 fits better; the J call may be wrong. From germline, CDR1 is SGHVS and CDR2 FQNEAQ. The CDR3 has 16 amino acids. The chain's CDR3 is CASSLNPGQGAYEQYF. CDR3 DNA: TGTGCCAGCAGCTTAAATCCCGGACAGGGGGCCTACGAGCAGTACTTC.

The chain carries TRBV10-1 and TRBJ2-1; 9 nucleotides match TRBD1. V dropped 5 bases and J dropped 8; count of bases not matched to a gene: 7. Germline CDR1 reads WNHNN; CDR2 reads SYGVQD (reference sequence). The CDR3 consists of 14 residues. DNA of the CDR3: TGCGCCAGCAGTCCGGGACAGGGTGAGGATGAGCAGTTCTTC. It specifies CASSPGQGEDEQFF.

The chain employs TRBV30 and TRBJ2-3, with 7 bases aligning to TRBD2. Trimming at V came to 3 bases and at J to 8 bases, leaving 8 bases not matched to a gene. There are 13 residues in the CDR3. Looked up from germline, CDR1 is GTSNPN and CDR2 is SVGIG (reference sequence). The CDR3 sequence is CAWRREIQTTQYF. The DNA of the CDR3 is TGTGCCTGGAGGCGGGAGATACAGACTACGCAGTATTTT.

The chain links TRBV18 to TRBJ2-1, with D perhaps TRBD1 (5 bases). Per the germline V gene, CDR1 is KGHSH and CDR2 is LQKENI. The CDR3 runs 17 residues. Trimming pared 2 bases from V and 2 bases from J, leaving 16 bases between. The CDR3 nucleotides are TGTGCCAGCTCACCAACAAGACAGCGTTTAACCTACAATGAGCAGTTCTTC. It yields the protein CASSPTRQRLTYNEQFF. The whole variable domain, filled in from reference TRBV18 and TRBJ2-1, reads NAGVMQNPRHLVRRRGQEARLRCSPMKGHSHVYWYRQLPEEGLKFMVYLQKENIIDESGMPKERFSAEFPKEGPSILRIQQVVRGDSAAYFCASSPTRQRLTYNEQFFGPGTRLTVL.

CDR3 DNA: TGTGCCAGCAGCTTATTAGTGACAGGGGATTCCAACGAGCAGTACTTC. Its translation: CASSLLVTGDSNEQYF. The chain links TRBV7-9 to TRBJ2-7; 8 bases match TRBD1. V lost 2 bases, J lost 5 bases, and 11 bases stayed unmatched. Germline V gene data show CDR1 as SEHNR and CDR2 as FQNEAQ (reference sequence). The CDR3 length is 16 residues.